The table lists the clone carrying this T cell receptor (beta chain) with many counts. These data originate in a study of early T cells in non-severe SARS-CoV-2 infection. Study overall: Sequencing used unsorted whole-blood bulk RNA, so chains lack pairing.

Trimming removed 1 base from V and 6 bases from J, with 12 bases in between. Looked up from germline, CDR1 is DFQATT and CDR2 is SNEGSKA (reference sequence). The CDR3 runs 13 residues. TCRdb re-called the 5' RACE reads through MiXCR, storing one row per CDR3 protein. This table has 110,000 or so distinct CDR3 sequences, roughly 12% appearing once. This chain joins TRBV20-1 and TRBJ1-1; D gene ambiguous. The sample comprised whole blood. This receptor was taken from an adult who was a healthcare worker with PCR-confirmed SARS-CoV-2 infection or an uninfected control (not recorded which). The CDR3 loop reads CSARGLGRAEAFF. CDR3 sequence (DNA): TGCAGTGCTAGAGGGTTGGGGAGGGCTGAAGCTTTCTTT.